The 23 T cell receptor beta chains below all came from one sample that was sequenced in a study of shared clonotypes between healthy human individuals. Sequenced by immunoSEQ multiplex PCR; TCRdb stores in-frame clones only, minus some. The repertoire holds fewer than 700,000 clones, with around 96% as singletons. Naive-designated CD8 cells lacked CD45RO, were positively enriched for CCR7, and omitted terminally differentiated effector memory CD45RA+ cells. The sample comprised naive CD8+ T cells sorted from blood. The receptors were gathered from a woman aged 25 to 39 in good health.

The gene calls are TRBV5-6 and TRBJ2-7; 7 bases match TRBD2. The CDR3 is 13 residues long. Trimming at V came to 2 bases and at J to 4 bases, leaving 3 bases not matched to a gene. Germline V gene lookup returns CDR1 SGHDT and CDR2 YYEEEE. The CDR3 coding sequence is TGTGCCAGCAGCTTAGGGGAGGGTTACGAGCAGTACTTC. Translated: CASSLGEGYEQYF.

The chain links TRBV28 to TRBJ2-1; D is unclear. The CDR3 is 14 residues long. The V end was cut by 6 bases, the J end by 5 bases, with 14 bases between. Germline-derived CDR1 and CDR2 are MDHEN and SYDVKM. The CDR3 sequence: CASSPDKVNNEQFF. In nucleotides, the CDR3 is TGTGCCAGCAGCCCCGACAAGGTGAACAATGAGCAGTTCTTC. Drawing the rest from reference TRBV28 and TRBJ2-1, the complete variable domain is DVKVTQSSRYLVKRTGEKVFLECVQDMDHENMFWYRQDPGLGLRLIYFSYDVKMKEKGDIPEGYSVSREKKERFSLILESASTNQTSMYLCASSPDKVNNEQFFGPGTRLTVL.

The CDR3 sequence: CASSFTGHTQYF. CDR3 nucleotide sequence: TGTGCCAGCAGTTTTACAGGGCATACGCAGTATTTT. The chain carries TRBV27 and TRBJ2-3, with a tentative D call TRBD1 (6 bases). This CDR3 spans 12 amino acids. V was shortened by 3 bases and J by 7 bases, with 8 bases between the two germline ends. Germline assignment: CDR1 MNHEY and CDR2 SMNVEV (reference sequence).

V gene TRBV5-1 combines with J gene TRBJ2-2; tentatively, D is TRBD2 (6 bases). The CDR3 is 14 residues long. Germline CDR1 SGHRS, CDR2 YFSETQ. V lost 3 bases to trimming and J lost 4 bases, with 10 bases between them. The CDR3 DNA reads TGCGCCAGCAGCTACTCTAGCGCCACCGGGGAGCTGTTTTTT. As protein: CASSYSSATGELFF.

The chain carries TRBV28 and TRBJ2-7; 10 nucleotides match TRBD2. The germline gives CDR1 MDHEN, CDR2 SYDVKM. The CDR3 extends over 15 amino acids. The V segment lost 6 bases and the J segment 0 bases; nucleotides outside the gene matches: 5. The DNA for the CDR3 is TGTGCCAGCAGGCGGACTAGCGGAGACTCCTACGAGCAGTACTTC. Amino acids: CASRRTSGDSYEQYF. Complete variable domain (other parts from reference TRBV28 and TRBJ2-7): DVKVTQSSRYLVKRTGEKVFLECVQDMDHENMFWYRQDPGLGLRLIYFSYDVKMKEKGDIPEGYSVSREKKERFSLILESASTNQTSMYLCASRRTSGDSYEQYFGPGTRLTVT.

The V and J genes are TRBV6-1 and TRBJ1-2; TRBD1 is a possible D gene (6 bases). There are 14 residues in the CDR3. CDR1 MNHNS and CDR2 SASEGT come from the germline V gene. The germline V and J ends were trimmed by 1 base and 6 bases, with 12 bases remaining between them. The CDR3 spells CASSEDAGADGYTF. The CDR3 nucleotides read TGTGCCAGCAGTGAAGATGCAGGGGCCGATGGCTACACCTTC.

This chain uses TRBV28 with TRBJ1-1; a possible D gene is TRBD1 (5 bases). Trimming shortened V by 6 bases and J by 3 bases, and 11 bases separated the two germline ends. CDR1 is MDHEN, CDR2 SYDVKM, per germline. This CDR3 contains 13 residues. CDR3: CASRLTEYTEAFF. The CDR3 DNA reads TGTGCCAGCAGGCTGACAGAGTACACTGAAGCTTTCTTT.

V gene TRBV28 combines with J gene TRBJ2-7; TRBD1 aligns across 12 bases. The CDR3 is 14 residues long. The V gene's germline CDR1 is MDHEN and CDR2 SYDVKM. The V gene end was trimmed by 8 bases and the J gene end by 4 bases; junction bases not matched to a gene: 6. The CDR3 DNA reads TGTGCCAGCGGATCGGGACAGGGGGCTTACGAGCAGTACTTC. This sequence encodes CASGSGQGAYEQYF.

V usage is TRBV19 and J usage is TRBJ1-3; D ambiguous. The length of the CDR3 is 13 residues. Germline values: CDR1 LNHDA, CDR2 SQIVND (reference sequence). Deletions cut 5 bases from V and 1 base from J, with 6 bases between. The DNA of the CDR3 is TGTGCCAGTAGTGAGTGGTCTGGAAACACCATATATTTT. Protein sequence: CASSEWSGNTIYF.

This sequence joins TRBV27 and TRBJ1-5; D possibly corresponds to TRBD1 (5 bases). Trimming removed 5 bases from V and 5 bases from J, with 16 bases in between. The CDR3 runs to 15 residues. CDR1 MNHEY and CDR2 SMNVEV come from the germline V gene (reference sequence). CDR3 in DNA: TGTGCCAGCAGTATCGGCTCCCGGGGGGATCAGCCCCAGCATTTT. Its protein product is CASSIGSRGDQPQHF.

This clone has only one observation. This sequence joins TRBV6-5 and TRBJ1-1; 9 bases map to TRBD1. The CDR3 length is 14 residues. The V gene's germline CDR1 is MNHEY and CDR2 SVGAGI. The trim removed 2 bases at V and 4 bases at J, leaving 2 bases unmatched. CDR3 in DNA: TGTGCCAGCAGTTACGGGACAGGGCTCACTGAAGCTTTCTTT. Translating gives CASSYGTGLTEAFF.

The chain joins TRBV7-8 to TRBJ2-5; D might be TRBD2 (5 bases). Trimming removed 2 bases at V and 11 bases at J, with 21 bases between. CDR1 SGHVS and CDR2 FQNEAQ come from the germline V gene. This CDR3 comprises 15 residues. CDR3 loop: CASSLRDHPVEEQYF. DNA of the CDR3: TGTGCCAGCAGCTTAAGGGATCATCCCGTGGAGGAGCAGTACTTC. Together with reference TRBV7-8 and TRBJ2-5, the CDR3 gives the full variable domain: GAGVSQSPRYKVAKRGQDVALRCDPISGHVSLFWYQQALGQGPEFLTYFQNEAQLDKSGLPSDRFFAERPEGSVSTLKIQRTQQEDSAVYLCASSLRDHPVEEQYFGPGTRLLVL.

J is TRBJ2-1 and V is TRBV27, with TRBD2 identical over 12 bases. The CDR3 covers 15 residues. CDR1 and CDR2 from the germline V gene are MNHEY and SMNVEV (reference sequence). V gave up 5 bases and J gave up 4 bases; unmatched junction bases: 3. CDR3 in DNA: TGTGCCAGCAGTATGACTAGCGGGAGTTACAATGAGCAGTTCTTC. Translated: CASSMTSGSYNEQFF.

This chain joins TRBV29-1 and TRBJ2-1; D unclear. The CDR3 runs 11 residues. V was pared by 2 bases and J by 3 bases, with 2 bases between. Germline values: CDR1 SQVTM, CDR2 ANQGSEA. CDR3 in DNA: TGCAGCGTTGAAAACTACAATGAGCAGTTCTTC. Its protein is CSVENYNEQFF.

Notes on this clone: In the same sample, other DNA sequences code for this CDR3. The J gene is TRBJ2-7, the V gene TRBV20-1; D is ambiguous. This CDR3 has 10 amino acids. From germline, CDR1 is DFQATT and CDR2 SNEGSKA (reference sequence). V was shortened by 4 bases and J by 3 bases, with 4 bases between the two germline ends. The CDR3 DNA sequence: TGCAGTGCTATTGACTACGAGCAGTACTTC. Its protein product is CSAIDYEQYF.

The V call is TRBV5-1, the J call TRBJ2-5; 10 bases align to TRBD2. V lost 6 bases, J lost 0 bases, and 20 bases stayed unmatched. Germline V gives CDR1 SGHRS, CDR2 YFSETQ. The CDR3 runs to 20 residues. The CDR3 spells CASTPQSAWTSGSYQETQYF. The CDR3 coding sequence is TGCGCCAGCACACCCCAAAGTGCGTGGACTAGCGGCTCGTACCAAGAGACCCAGTACTTC.

This clone has a handful of counts. The chain has TRBV27 and TRBJ1-5; D unclear. The length of the CDR3 is 15 residues. Germline V CDR1 and CDR2: MNHEY, SMNVEV (reference sequence). With 6 bases removed from V and 0 bases from J, the gap between germline ends came to 12 bases. CDR3 amino acids: CASSDSYGSNQPQHF. The CDR3 DNA reads TGTGCCAGCAGCGACTCTTATGGTAGCAATCAGCCCCAGCATTTT.

The chain uses TRBV4-2 and TRBJ2-7; 8 bases map to TRBD2. The CDR3 contains 15 residues. Germline V gives CDR1 LGHNA, CDR2 YNFKEQ. V lost 4 bases and J lost 4; bases outside the gene matches: 9. CDR3 nucleotide sequence: TGTGCCAGCAGCCCAACGGGACTAGTAATGTACGAGCAGTACTTC. The encoded protein is CASSPTGLVMYEQYF.

This sequence joins TRBV29-1 and TRBJ1-1, with no clear D. The germline V gene has CDR1 SQVTM and CDR2 ANQGSEA. Deletions cut 2 bases from V and 7 bases from J, with 8 bases between. This CDR3 has 11 amino acids. CDR3 loop: CSVENQVEAFF. The DNA for the CDR3 is TGCAGCGTTGAAAATCAAGTTGAAGCTTTCTTT.

The chain carries TRBV27 and TRBJ1-6; perhaps TRBD1 as D (5 bases). The CDR3 spans 15 residues. The V and J ends lost 5 bases and 8 bases respectively, with 16 bases between them. Per the germline V gene, CDR1 is MNHEY and CDR2 is SMNVEV (reference sequence). The CDR3 sequence is CASSTSAGSHSPLHF. The CDR3 DNA reads as TGTGCCAGCAGTACCAGTGCAGGGTCGCATTCACCCCTCCACTTT.

The chain employs TRBV28 and TRBJ1-4; 9 positions agree with TRBD1. The CDR3 runs 18 residues. Looked up from germline, CDR1 is MDHEN and CDR2 is SYDVKM. J was trimmed by 7 bases and V by 2 bases; bases with no gene match: 14. CDR3 DNA sequence: TGTGCCAGCAGTTTAGGGGACAGGGTAATCGGCGGGCGTGAAAAACTGTTTTTT. This sequence encodes CASSLGDRVIGGREKLFF.

This clone was seen just once. The CDR3 sequence is CASSPHKQGGSTEAFF. CDR3 nucleotide sequence: TGTGCCAGCAGTCCACACAAACAGGGAGGAAGTACTGAAGCTTTCTTT. The rearrangement uses TRBV27 and TRBJ1-1, with D perhaps TRBD1 (6 bases). CDR3 length equals 16 residues. The germline CDR1 and CDR2 sequences are MNHEY and SMNVEV (reference sequence). V lost 5 bases, J lost 5 bases, and 21 bases lay in between.

The J gene is TRBJ2-5, the V gene TRBV9; 10 nucleotides match TRBD2. The CDR3 totals 16 residues. CDR1 is SGDLS, CDR2 YYNGEE, per germline. V lost 3 bases and J lost 0; bases outside the gene matches: 5. The CDR3 DNA is TGTGCCAGCAGCGACGGGACTAGCGTGTACCAAGAGACCCAGTACTTC. Amino acid sequence: CASSDGTSVYQETQYF.